What follows are 19 T cell receptor beta chains derived from one specimen sequenced in a study of T cell clonotyping in hematopoietic cell transplantation. TCRdb's copy holds only in-frame clones and misses some; the assay was immunoSEQ multiplex PCR. The sample has approximately 44,000 clones; about 95% are singletons. The sequenced sample was peripheral blood mononuclear cells. These receptors were taken from a young man in good health. Some clones in this sample may be carry-over from other donors' samples.

This clone occurred a few times. The chain is built from TRBV29-1 and TRBJ2-1, with 7 bases identical to TRBD1. The CDR3 is made up of 14 amino acids. V dropped 4 bases and J dropped 6; count of bases not matched to a gene: 9. The germline V gene encodes CDR1 SQVTM and CDR2 ANQGSEA. The CDR3 region has the DNA TGCAGCGTTGCTTCACAGGGGCTCGGCAATGAGCAGTTCTTC. Its translation: CSVASQGLGNEQFF.

The genes are TRBV7-2 and TRBJ2-7; 8 bases are shared with TRBD2. Per the germline V gene, CDR1 is SGHTA and CDR2 is FQGNSA. With V trimmed by 1 base and J by 1 base, 6 bases remained unmatched. CDR3 length: 16 amino acids. CDR3: CASSLGLQRESYEQYF. The CDR3 nucleotides read TGTGCCAGCAGCTTAGGCCTCCAGCGGGAGTCCTACGAGCAGTACTTC.

The rearrangement joins TRBV5-8 to TRBJ2-5; 9 bases fit TRBD1. Germline CDR1 reads SGHTS; CDR2 reads YDEGEE. The CDR3 runs to 16 residues. The J segment lost 8 bases and the V segment lost 3 bases, leaving 14 bases of the junction unmatched. CDR3 bases: TGTGCCAGCAGCTCCCCCGGGACAGGGACCAAGAGAACCCAGTACTTC. Amino acids: CASSSPGTGTKRTQYF.

The sample holds a few counts of this clone. CDR3 in DNA: TGTGCCAGCAGCCCATACAGCGGGAGCGGGGGCCTCTACGAGCAGTACTTC. This sequence encodes CASSPYSGSGGLYEQYF. The genes are TRBV7-8 and TRBJ2-7; 8 bases agree with TRBD2. Losses at the gene ends were 5 bases for V and 3 bases for J; bases not matched to a gene: 15. Germline V lookup: CDR1 SGHVS, CDR2 FQNEAQ. This CDR3 is built from 17 residues.

This sequence joins TRBV7-3 and TRBJ1-5; no definite D call. The CDR3 covers 13 residues. In germline, CDR1 is SGHTA, CDR2 FQGTGA. Trimming removed 5 bases from V and 7 bases from J, with 12 bases in between. The CDR3 is CASSLQIDQPQHF. The CDR3, as DNA: TGTGCCAGCAGCCTACAAATAGACCAGCCCCAGCATTTT.

The chain employs TRBV19 and TRBJ2-2, with D possibly TRBD1 on 5 matching bases. Germline CDR1 is LNHDA and CDR2 is SQIVND (reference sequence). V shed 6 bases and J shed 4 bases, with 24 bases lying between them. The CDR3 is made up of 18 amino acids. CDR3: CASSWTNRGGVTTGELFF. As DNA, the CDR3 is TGTGCCAGTAGCTGGACAAATCGCGGTGGCGTAACCACCGGGGAGCTGTTTTTT.

The V and J genes are TRBV11-2 and TRBJ2-3; perhaps TRBD2 as D (5 bases). Germline V gives CDR1 SGHAT, CDR2 FQNNGV. The CDR3 is 16 residues long. Trimming took off 6 bases at V and 4 bases at J, with 20 bases between the two ends. CDR3 in DNA: TGTGCCAGCAGAACACGGTTAGGTGACTATGCAGATACGCAGTATTTT. This codes for CASRTRLGDYADTQYF.

CDR3 sequence reads: CASKQGELNTEAFF. CDR3 bases: TGTGCCAGCAAACAGGGGGAATTGAACACTGAAGCTTTCTTT. The chain uses TRBV11-2 and TRBJ1-1, with 8 bases aligning to TRBD1. Germline values: CDR1 SGHAT, CDR2 FQNNGV. This CDR3 has 14 residues. V trimming: 7 bases; J trimming: 0 bases; junction bases outside the gene matches: 4.

This chain connects TRBV10-3 to TRBJ1-4; D possibly corresponds to TRBD1 (5 bases). Trimming pared 4 bases from V and 2 bases from J, leaving 11 bases between. Germline values: CDR1 ENHRY, CDR2 SYGVKD. This CDR3 is 15 amino acids long. The CDR3 DNA follows: TGTGCCATCAGTGCAACAGGTCAGACTAATGAAAAACTGTTTTTT. It translates to CAISATGQTNEKLFF.

V is TRBV7-3 and J is TRBJ2-5; 11 bases match TRBD1. The CDR3 consists of 15 residues. With 4 bases clipped from V and 5 bases from J, the junction kept 6 bases outside the gene matches. CDR1 is SGHTA and CDR2 is FQGTGA in the germline V gene. CDR3 DNA sequence: TGTGCCAGCAGCTCCGGACAGGGGGCATATGAGACCCAGTACTTC. Translation gives CASSSGQGAYETQYF.

V is TRBV15 and J is TRBJ1-2; D is uncertain. CDR1 is LNHNV and CDR2 is YYDKDF in the germline V gene (reference sequence). This CDR3 spans 14 amino acids. The V end lost 1 base, the J end lost 4 bases, and 10 bases lay between the germline ends. The DNA of the CDR3 is TGTGCCACCAGCAGAGGGGAGGGTGGCTATGGCTACACCTTC. Translating it yields CATSRGEGGYGYTF.

This clone has just one count. This chain uses TRBV7-3 with TRBJ2-5; D uncertain. Germline V gives CDR1 SGHTA, CDR2 FQGTGA. The CDR3 totals 13 residues. Between the trimmed V and J ends, which lost 0 bases and 3 bases, there was a span of 5 bases. The CDR3 bases are TGTGCCAGCAGCTTAACCCAGAAAGAGACCCAGTACTTC. This codes for CASSLTQKETQYF.

This sequence joins TRBV19 and TRBJ1-5; 7 bases map to TRBD1. V lost 7 bases, J lost 7 bases, and 16 bases stayed unmatched. There are 16 residues in the CDR3. Germline lookup yields CDR1 LNHDA and CDR2 SQIVND (reference sequence). CDR3 sequence (DNA): TGTGCCAGTAAACCCAGAACAGGGGAAGCAGAACAGCCCCAGCATTTT. Translating gives CASKPRTGEAEQPQHF. Full variable domain (outside the CDR3, taken from reference TRBV19 and TRBJ1-5): DGGITQSPKYLFRKEGQNVTLSCEQNLNHDAMYWYRQDPGQGLRLIYYSQIVNDFQKGDIAEGYSVSREKKESFPLTVTSAQKNPTAFYLCASKPRTGEAEQPQHFGDGTRLSIL.

The CDR3 DNA reads as TGTGCCAGCAGTTACGGGCCTTTATCCTACGAGCAGTACTTC. It translates to CASSYGPLSYEQYF. V and J are TRBV6-5 and TRBJ2-7; no firm D call. CDR3 length: 14 amino acids. From germline, CDR1 is MNHEY and CDR2 SVGAGI. The V end was cut by 2 bases, the J end by 1 base, with 9 bases between.

The V gene is TRBV4-1, the J gene TRBJ2-3, with 14 bases fitting TRBD2. V shed 4 bases and J 0 bases; nucleotides not matched to a gene: 6. Germline CDR1 and CDR2: MGHRA and YSYEKL. The length of the CDR3 is 18 residues. As DNA, the CDR3 is TGCGCCAGCAGCCGAGGGACTAGCGGGGGCCTTAGCACAGATACGCAGTATTTT. Protein product: CASSRGTSGGLSTDTQYF.

The V gene is TRBV30, the J gene TRBJ2-2, with D possibly being TRBD2 (6 bases). The CDR3 sequence is 15 residues long. V gave up 1 base and J gave up 3 bases, with 12 bases separating them. Looked up from germline, CDR1 is GTSNPN and CDR2 is SVGIG (reference sequence). CDR3 protein: CAWSERASYTGELFF. The CDR3, as DNA: TGTGCCTGGAGTGAGCGGGCTAGTTACACCGGGGAGCTGTTTTTT.

This chain links TRBV14 with TRBJ1-5; D is unclear. V was clipped by 3 bases and J by 2 bases, with 5 bases between them. The CDR3 runs 13 residues. Looked up from germline, CDR1 is SGHDN and CDR2 is FVKESK. This CDR3 is CASSHHGNQPQHF. The CDR3 DNA sequence: TGTGCCAGCAGCCACCATGGCAATCAGCCCCAGCATTTT.

This chain uses TRBV9 with TRBJ1-2, with D uncertain. The CDR3 totals 16 residues. In germline, CDR1 is SGDLS, CDR2 YYNGEE. Trimming removed 3 bases from V and 6 bases from J, with 21 bases in between. CDR3 DNA: TGTGCCAGCAGCGCCTACTCTATCGGGAACAAAAATGGCTACACCTTC. This translates into CASSAYSIGNKNGYTF.

This chain uses TRBV25-1 with TRBJ1-1; TRBD1 might be the D (5 bases). V shed 3 bases and J shed 1 base, with 12 bases lying between them. The CDR3 runs to 15 residues. Germline V lookup: CDR1 MGHDK, CDR2 SYGVNS. The CDR3 sequence is CASSDAWGGNTEAFF. Written as DNA, the CDR3 is TGTGCCAGCAGTGACGCCTGGGGCGGGAACACTGAAGCTTTCTTT.